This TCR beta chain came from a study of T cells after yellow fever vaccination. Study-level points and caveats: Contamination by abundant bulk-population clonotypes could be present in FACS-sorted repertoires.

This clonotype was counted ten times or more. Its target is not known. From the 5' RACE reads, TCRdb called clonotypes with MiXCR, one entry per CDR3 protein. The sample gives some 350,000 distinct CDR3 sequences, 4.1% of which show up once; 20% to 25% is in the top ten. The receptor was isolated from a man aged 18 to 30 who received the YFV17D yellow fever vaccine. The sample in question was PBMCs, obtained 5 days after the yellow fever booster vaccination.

The chain's CDR3 is CASPSGGKGYGYTF. The CDR3 bases are TGTGCCAGCCCTTCAGGGGGCAAAGGCTATGGCTACACCTTC. The V and J genes are TRBV6-1 and TRBJ1-2, with TRBD1 identical over 8 bases. The CDR3 spans 14 residues. Germline CDR1 reads MNHNS; CDR2 reads SASEGT. V lost 8 bases to trimming and J lost 4 bases; unmatched junction nucleotides: 9.